This note documents a single T cell receptor beta chain sequence. The CDR3 consists of 14 residues. Between the trimmed V and J ends, which lost 3 bases and 5 bases, there was a span of 11 bases. Germline V gene sequence: CDR1 MRHNA, CDR2 SNTAGT. This sample stems from a study of OX40 agonist ivuxolimab in advanced cancers. Background on the study: Checkpoint inhibitors had been given previously to 40% of patients.

Assay: immunoSEQ multiplex PCR; the TCRdb copy retains only in-frame clones and omits some. The sample consists of roughly 60,000 clones, 85% to 95% of them appearing once. The sequence derives from an adult with an advanced solid tumor such as melanoma, head and neck, liver or kidney cancer. The chain is built from TRBV6-4 and TRBJ2-1; no clear D. This specimen consisted of CD4+ or CD8+ T cells sorted from blood, obtained in a trial of the OX40 agonist ivuxolimab. For the CDR3, the DNA is TGTGCCAGCAGTGAGGGCGGCCTGAACAATGAGCAGTTCTTC. Its translation: CASSEGGLNNEQFF.